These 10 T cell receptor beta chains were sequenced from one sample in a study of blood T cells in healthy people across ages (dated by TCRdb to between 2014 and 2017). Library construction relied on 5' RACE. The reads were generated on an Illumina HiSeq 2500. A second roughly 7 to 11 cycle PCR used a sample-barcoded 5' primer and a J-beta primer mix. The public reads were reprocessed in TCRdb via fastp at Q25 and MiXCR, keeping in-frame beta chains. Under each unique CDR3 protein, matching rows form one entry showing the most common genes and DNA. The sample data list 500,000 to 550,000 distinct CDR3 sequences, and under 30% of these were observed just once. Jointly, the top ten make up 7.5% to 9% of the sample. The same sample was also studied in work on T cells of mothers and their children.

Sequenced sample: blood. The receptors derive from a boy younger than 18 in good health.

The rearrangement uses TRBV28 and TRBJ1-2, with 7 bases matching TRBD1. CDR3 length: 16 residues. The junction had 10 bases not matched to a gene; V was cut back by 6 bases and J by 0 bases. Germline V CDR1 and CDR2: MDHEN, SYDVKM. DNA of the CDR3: TGTGCCAGCAGCTCAACACAGGGGCAAACTAACTATGGCTACACCTTC. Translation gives CASSSTQGQTNYGYTF.

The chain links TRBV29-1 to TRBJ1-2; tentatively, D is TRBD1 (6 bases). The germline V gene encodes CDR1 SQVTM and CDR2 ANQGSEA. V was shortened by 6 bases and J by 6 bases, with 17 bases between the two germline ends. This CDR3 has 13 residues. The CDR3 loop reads CSVSRTEEDGYTF. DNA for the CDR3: TGCAGCGTATCTAGGACAGAAGAGGATGGCTACACCTTC. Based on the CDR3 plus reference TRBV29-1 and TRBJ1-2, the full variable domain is SAVISQKPSRDICQRGTSLTIQCQVDSQVTMMFWYRQQPGQSLTLIATANQGSEATYESGFVIDKFPISRPNLTFSTLTVSNMSPEDSSIYLCSVSRTEEDGYTFGSGTRLTVV.

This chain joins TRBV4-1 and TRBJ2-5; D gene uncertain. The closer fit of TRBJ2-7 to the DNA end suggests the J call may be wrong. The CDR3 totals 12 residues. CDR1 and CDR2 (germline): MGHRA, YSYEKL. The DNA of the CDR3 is TGCGCCAGCAGTAGGCCTTCCTACGAGCAGTACTTC. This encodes CASSRPSYEQYF.

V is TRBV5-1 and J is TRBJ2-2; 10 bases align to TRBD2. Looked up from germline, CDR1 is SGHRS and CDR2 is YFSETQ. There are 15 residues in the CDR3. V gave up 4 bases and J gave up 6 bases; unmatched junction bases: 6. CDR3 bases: TGCGCCAGCAGCCTTCCGGGACTAGCGCCCGGGGAGCTGTTTTTT. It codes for CASSLPGLAPGELFF.

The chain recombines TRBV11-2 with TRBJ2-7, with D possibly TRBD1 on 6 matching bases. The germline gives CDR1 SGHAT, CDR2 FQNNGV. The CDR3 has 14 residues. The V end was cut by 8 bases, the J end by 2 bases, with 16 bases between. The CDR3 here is CASVQGNRPYEQYV. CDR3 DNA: TGTGCCAGCGTCCAGGGGAATAGGCCCTACGAGCAGTACGTC.

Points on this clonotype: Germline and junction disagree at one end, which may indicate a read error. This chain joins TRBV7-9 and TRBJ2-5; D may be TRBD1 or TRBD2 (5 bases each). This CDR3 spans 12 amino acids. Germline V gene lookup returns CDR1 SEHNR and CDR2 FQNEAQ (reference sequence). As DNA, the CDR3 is TGTGCCAGCACCCCGATGGACGCCTTTGGGGGCTTC. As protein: CASTPMDAFGGF.

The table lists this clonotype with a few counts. The CDR3 coding sequence is TGTGCCAGCCTTCCGGGACAGGGGGCCCCCGAGACCCAGTACTTC. Residues: CASLPGQGAPETQYF. The J gene is TRBJ2-5, the V gene TRBV28; 12 bases line up with TRBD1. V gave up 8 bases and J gave up 5 bases; unmatched junction bases: 9. The CDR3 runs 15 residues. The germline V gene encodes CDR1 MDHEN and CDR2 SYDVKM.

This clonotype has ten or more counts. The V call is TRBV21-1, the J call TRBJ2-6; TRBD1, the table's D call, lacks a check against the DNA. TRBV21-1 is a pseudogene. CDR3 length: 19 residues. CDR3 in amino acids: CASSKGGPWTGTGANVLTF. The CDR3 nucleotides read TGTGCCAGCAGCAAAGGGGGCCCATGGACAGGGACCGGGGCCAACGTCCTGACTTTC.

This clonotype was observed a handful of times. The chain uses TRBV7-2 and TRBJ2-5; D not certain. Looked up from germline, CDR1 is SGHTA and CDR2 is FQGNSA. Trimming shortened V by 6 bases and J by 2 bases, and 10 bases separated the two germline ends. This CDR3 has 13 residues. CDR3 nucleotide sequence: TGTGCCAGCAGATTGGGTGTACAAGAGACCCAGTACTTC. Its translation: CASRLGVQETQYF.

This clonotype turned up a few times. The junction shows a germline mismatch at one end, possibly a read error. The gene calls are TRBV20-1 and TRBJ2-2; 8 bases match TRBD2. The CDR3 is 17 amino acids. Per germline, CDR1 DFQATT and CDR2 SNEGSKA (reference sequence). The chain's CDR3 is CSARDIGGARSTGKLFF. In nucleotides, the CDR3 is TGCAGTGCTAGAGATATCGGGGGGGCAAGGAGCACCGGGAAGCTGTTTTTT.